This TCR beta chain was retrieved from a study of cytomegalovirus exposure and HLA in healthy donors. Regarding this clone: Antigen specificity is unknown.

Vbeta (60) and Jbeta (13) primers were used in the PCR. Generated by immunoSEQ multiplex PCR, the TCRdb table keeps only in-frame clones and is missing some. The sample holds about 160,000 clones, 86% seen once. Overall study findings and caveats: A later analysis reported that several of the most significant clusters appeared to be linked to common viral pathogens, among them Epstein-Barr virus. Upon later analysis, HLA-associated TCR beta chains proved more clonally expanded than other, equally common chains. DRB1 had the most TCR associations and HLA-C the fewest, a later analysis found, with rates varying by HLA locus.

The TCR comes from a woman between 18 and 29 years old in good health and CMV-seronegative. The sequenced sample was PBMCs.

CDR3 DNA sequence: TGTGCCAGCAGCTCCCATGCGGGGGCCATCTACAATGAGCAGTTCTTC. This translates into CASSSHAGAIYNEQFF. The chain uses TRBV7-6 and TRBJ2-1, with D maybe TRBD2 (7 bases). The CDR3 is 16 amino acids. V dropped 4 bases and J dropped 3 bases, with 16 bases sitting between them. Germline V CDR1 and CDR2: SGHVS, FNYEAQ.